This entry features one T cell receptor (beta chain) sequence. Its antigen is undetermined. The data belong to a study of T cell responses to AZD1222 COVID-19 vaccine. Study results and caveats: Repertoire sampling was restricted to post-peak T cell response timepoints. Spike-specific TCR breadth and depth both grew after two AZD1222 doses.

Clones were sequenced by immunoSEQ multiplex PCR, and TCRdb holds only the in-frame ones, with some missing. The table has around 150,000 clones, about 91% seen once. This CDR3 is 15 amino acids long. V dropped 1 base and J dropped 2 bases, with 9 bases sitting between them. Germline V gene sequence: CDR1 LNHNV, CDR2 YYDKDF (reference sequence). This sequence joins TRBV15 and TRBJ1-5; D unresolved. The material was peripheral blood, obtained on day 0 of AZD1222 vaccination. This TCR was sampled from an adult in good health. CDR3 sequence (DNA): TGTGCCACCAGCAGAGGGGAGGAGCGCAATCAGCCCCAGCATTTT. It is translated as CATSRGEERNQPQHF. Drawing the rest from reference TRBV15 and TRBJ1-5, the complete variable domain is DAMVIQNPRYQVTQFGKPVTLSCSQTLNHNVMYWYQQKSSQAPKLLFHYYDKDFNNEADTPDNFQSRRPNTSFCFLDIRSPGLGDTAMYLCATSRGEERNQPQHFGDGTRLSIL.